Sequencing of this T cell receptor beta chain was carried out in a study of blood T cell repertoires in COVID-19. V was shortened by 4 bases and J by 5 bases, with 9 bases between the two germline ends. CDR1 LNHDA and CDR2 SQIVND come from the germline V gene (reference sequence). The length of the CDR3 is 13 residues. Assay used: immunoSEQ multiplex PCR; TCRdb lists only in-frame clones, some missing. This sample has 200,000 to 250,000 clones; around three quarters occur once, and the top ten carry 5.5% to 7%. The count of this clone is one. The specimen sequenced was peripheral blood. The genes are TRBV19 and TRBJ2-1, with a possible D match to TRBD2 (5 bases). The TCR originated in a woman in her 70s with acute or convalescent COVID-19. Written as DNA, the CDR3 is TGTGCCAGTAGTACGGACGGGAACAATGAGCAGTTCTTC. As protein: CASSTDGNNEQFF.